This T cell receptor beta chain derives from a study of molecular identifiers for immune sequencing clone quantification. Using its own MiXCR run on the PCR reads, TCRdb lists one record per CDR3 protein. The sample includes about half a million distinct CDR3 sequences, around a fifth of them seen just once. For this clonotype: One end of the junction is discordant with germline, which a read error may explain.

The sequence was collected from a human donor in good health. Some libraries in this study had Jurkat cell RNA spiked in. Sample: naive CD8+ T cells from blood, with Jurkat cell RNA spiked in. Described subset: FACS-sorted CD8+CD4-CCR7+CD45RA+ naive T cells.

In DNA form, the CDR3 reads TGCGCCAGCAGCCAAGGACTAGCAGCTTACGAGCGGTACTTC. The encoded protein is CASSQGLAAYERYF. This sequence joins TRBV4-3 and TRBJ2-7, with 7 bases identical to TRBD2. Germline lookup yields CDR1 LGHNA and CDR2 YSLEER. The CDR3 consists of 14 residues.